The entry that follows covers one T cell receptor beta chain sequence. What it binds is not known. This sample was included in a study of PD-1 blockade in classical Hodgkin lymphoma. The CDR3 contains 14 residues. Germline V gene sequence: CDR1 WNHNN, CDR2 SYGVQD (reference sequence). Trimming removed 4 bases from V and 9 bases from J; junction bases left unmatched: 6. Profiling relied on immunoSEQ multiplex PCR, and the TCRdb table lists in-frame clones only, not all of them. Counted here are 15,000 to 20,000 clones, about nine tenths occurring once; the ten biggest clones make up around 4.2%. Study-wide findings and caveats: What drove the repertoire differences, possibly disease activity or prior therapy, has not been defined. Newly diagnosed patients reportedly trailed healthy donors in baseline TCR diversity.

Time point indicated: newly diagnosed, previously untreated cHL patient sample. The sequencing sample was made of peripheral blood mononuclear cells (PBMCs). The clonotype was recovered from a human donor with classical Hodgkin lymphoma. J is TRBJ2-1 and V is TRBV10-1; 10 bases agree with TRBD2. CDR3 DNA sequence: TGCGCCAGCAGTGTCCAGGCTAGCGGGAGTGAGCAGTTCTTC. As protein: CASSVQASGSEQFF.